The next 13 T cell receptor beta chains were all read from a single sample in a study of CD8+CD57+ T cells in acquired aplastic anemia. The template used for profiling TCR beta VDJ and CDR3 was genomic DNA. MiXCR, run by TCRdb on the reads, gives a single entry per CDR3 protein. The sample lists 150,000 to 200,000 distinct CDR3 sequences, around 45% seen once, with over 0.95% in the top ten. Material: sorted CD4+, CD8+, or CD8+CD57+ T cells (not recorded which) from PBMCs. These receptors were obtained from a human donor in good health.

DNA of the CDR3: TGTGCCTCCCAGAGGGAGACGGGAGAGACCCAGTACTTC. Its translation: CASQRETGETQYF. This chain connects TRBV10-3 to TRBJ2-5, with a weak D call TRBD2 (5 bases). CDR3 length: 13 amino acids. Trimming pared 11 bases from V and 4 bases from J, leaving 17 bases between. Germline assignment: CDR1 ENHRY and CDR2 SYGVKD.

The rearrangement joins TRBV29-1 to TRBJ1-2; 10 bases are a match to TRBD1. This CDR3 spans 13 amino acids. Trimming at V came to 7 bases and at J to 2 bases, leaving 4 bases not matched to a gene. CDR1 and CDR2 from the germline V gene are SQVTM and ANQGSEA. The CDR3: CSATGGTNYGYTF. CDR3 sequence (DNA): TGCAGCGCGACAGGGGGCACGAACTATGGCTACACCTTC.

This clonotype has a single count. The chain employs TRBV15 and TRBJ2-3; perhaps TRBD2 as D (6 bases). Germline V lookup: CDR1 LNHNV, CDR2 YYDKDF (reference sequence). Trimming left V 1 base short and J 6 bases short, with 23 bases between. The CDR3 has 18 residues. CDR3 region: CATSRVRLGFHAPDTQYF. CDR3 DNA sequence: TGTGCCACCAGCAGAGTAAGACTAGGGTTTCACGCGCCGGATACGCAGTATTTT.

This clonotype was counted many times. This sequence joins TRBV2 and TRBJ2-3; 8 bases line up with TRBD1. The germline V gene has CDR1 SNHLY and CDR2 FYNNEI. This CDR3 has 15 amino acids. Trimming removed 5 bases from V and 6 bases from J; junction bases left unmatched: 10. The CDR3 nucleotides are TGTGCCAGCAGTCTCCTGGGGACAGGTCGGGATACGCAGTATTTT. Its translation: CASSLLGTGRDTQYF.

At least ten counts were recorded for this clonotype. V usage is TRBV7-8 and J usage is TRBJ2-7, with 9 bases identical to TRBD1. The germline V gene has CDR1 SGHVS and CDR2 FQNEAQ. Trimming took 5 bases from V and 2 from J; bases not matched to a gene: 7. The CDR3 has 15 residues. CDR3 DNA sequence: TGTGCCAGCAGCCCGAGGACAGGGGCCGCCTACGAGCAGTACTTC. This codes for CASSPRTGAAYEQYF.

The table lists this clonotype with many counts. V gene TRBV7-2 combines with J gene TRBJ1-6; possible D gene TRBD1, 5 bases. V lost 5 bases and J 10 bases, leaving 15 bases between the germline ends. Germline V gene data show CDR1 as SGHTA and CDR2 as FQGNSA. CDR3 size: 14 residues. CDR3 loop: CASSHGSGNSPLHF. The CDR3, as DNA: TGTGCCAGCAGCCATGGTTCAGGGAACTCACCCCTCCACTTT.

The V gene is TRBV9, the J gene TRBJ2-2, with a tentative D call TRBD2 (6 bases). The germline V gene encodes CDR1 SGDLS and CDR2 YYNGEE. The CDR3 has 15 amino acids. The V end was cut by 0 bases, the J end by 4 bases, with 10 bases between. The CDR3 here is CASSVGWGGTGELFF. The CDR3 DNA reads as TGTGCCAGCAGCGTAGGGTGGGGAGGCACCGGGGAGCTGTTTTTT.

The sample holds one count of this clonotype. A much larger clone differs from this one at a single base, so this may be a read error. V usage is TRBV5-6 and J usage is TRBJ2-2, with D perhaps matching TRBD1 (6 bases). The V gene's germline CDR1 is SGHDT and CDR2 YYEEEE. This CDR3 has 14 residues. CDR3 nucleotides: TGTGTCAGCAGCCTTTACAGGGTTACCGGGGAGCTGTTTTTT. Translated: CVSSLYRVTGELFF.

The chain recombines TRBV2 with TRBJ1-1, with a possible D match to TRBD1 (5 bases). Germline loops: CDR1 SNHLY, CDR2 FYNNEI. Trimming took off 4 bases at V and 5 bases at J, with 17 bases between the two ends. The CDR3 is 15 amino acids. The CDR3 nucleotides read TGTGCCAGCAGTGCCGGGGGGGTGAGTGTAACTGAAGCTTTCTTT. Its protein product is CASSAGGVSVTEAFF.

The chain uses TRBV6-5 and TRBJ2-5, with D unresolved. The CDR3 has 14 residues. The V gene's germline CDR1 is MNHEY and CDR2 SVGAGI. V lost 0 bases and J lost 3, with 8 bases in between. The CDR3: CASSYSTTKETQYF. Here the CDR3 DNA reads TGTGCCAGCAGTTACTCGACCACGAAAGAGACCCAGTACTTC.

There are many counts of this clonotype. The V gene is TRBV4-2, the J gene TRBJ2-3; the D gene is possibly TRBD2 (5 bases). Trimming removed 4 bases from V and 8 bases from J, with 16 bases in between. The CDR3 contains 14 residues. Germline loops: CDR1 LGHNA, CDR2 YNFKEQ. CDR3 nucleotides: TGTGCCAGCAGCCTCGGAGGAGGTATACCTACGCAGTATTTT. It is translated as CASSLGGGIPTQYF.

This sequence joins TRBV10-2 and TRBJ1-1; TRBD1 aligns across 11 bases. V gave up 2 bases and J gave up 4 bases; unmatched junction bases: 6. CDR1 and CDR2 from the germline V gene are WSHSY and SAAADI. The CDR3 extends over 16 amino acids. The CDR3 loop reads CASSESRGTGGTEAFF. The CDR3 DNA reads TGCGCCAGCAGTGAGAGTAGGGGGACAGGGGGCACTGAAGCTTTCTTT.

The chain uses TRBV10-3 and TRBJ1-1; no reliable D call. There are 13 residues in the CDR3. Germline assignment: CDR1 ENHRY and CDR2 SYGVKD. V was pared by 11 bases and J by 1 base, with 14 bases between. As DNA, the CDR3 is TGTGCCGCCGGTGGGCCAGAGAACACTGAAGCTTTCTTT. Protein: CAAGGPENTEAFF.